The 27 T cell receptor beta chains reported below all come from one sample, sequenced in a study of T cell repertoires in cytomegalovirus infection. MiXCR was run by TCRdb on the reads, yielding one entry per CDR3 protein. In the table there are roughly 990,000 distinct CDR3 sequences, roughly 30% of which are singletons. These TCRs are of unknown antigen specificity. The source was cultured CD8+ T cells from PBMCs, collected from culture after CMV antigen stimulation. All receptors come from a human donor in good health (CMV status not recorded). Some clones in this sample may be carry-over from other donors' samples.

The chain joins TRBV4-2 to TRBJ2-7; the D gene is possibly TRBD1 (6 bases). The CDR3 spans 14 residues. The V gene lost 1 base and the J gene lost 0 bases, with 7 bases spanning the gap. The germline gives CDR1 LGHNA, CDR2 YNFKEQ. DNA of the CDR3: TGTGCCAGCAGCCAAGGGACAGACTCCTACGAGCAGTACGTC. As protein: CASSQGTDSYEQYV.

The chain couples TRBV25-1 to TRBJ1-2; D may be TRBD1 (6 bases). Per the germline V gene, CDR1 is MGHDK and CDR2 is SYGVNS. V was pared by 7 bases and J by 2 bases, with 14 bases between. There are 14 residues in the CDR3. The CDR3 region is CASKPQGVNYGYTF. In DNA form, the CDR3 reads TGTGCCAGCAAACCACAGGGCGTGAACTATGGCTACACCTTC.

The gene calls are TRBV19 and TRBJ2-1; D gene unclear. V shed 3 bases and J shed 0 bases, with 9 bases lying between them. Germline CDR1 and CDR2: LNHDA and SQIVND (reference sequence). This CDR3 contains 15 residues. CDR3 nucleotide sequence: TGTGCCAGTAGTATGGCACTAAGCTCCTACAATGAGCAGTTCTTC. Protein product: CASSMALSSYNEQFF.

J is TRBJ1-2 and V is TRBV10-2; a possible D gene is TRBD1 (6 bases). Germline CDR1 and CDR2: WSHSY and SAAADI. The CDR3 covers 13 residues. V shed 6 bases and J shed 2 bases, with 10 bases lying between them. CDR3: CASRTDRNYGYTF. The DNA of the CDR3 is TGCGCCAGCAGAACAGACAGGAACTATGGCTACACCTTC.

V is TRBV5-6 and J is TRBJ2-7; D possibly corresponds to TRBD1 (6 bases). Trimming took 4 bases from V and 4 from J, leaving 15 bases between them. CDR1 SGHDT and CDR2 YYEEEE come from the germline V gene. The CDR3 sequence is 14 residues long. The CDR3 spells CASSLGHSIYEQYV. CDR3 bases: TGTGCCAGCAGCCTGGGACACTCCATTTACGAGCAGTACGTC.

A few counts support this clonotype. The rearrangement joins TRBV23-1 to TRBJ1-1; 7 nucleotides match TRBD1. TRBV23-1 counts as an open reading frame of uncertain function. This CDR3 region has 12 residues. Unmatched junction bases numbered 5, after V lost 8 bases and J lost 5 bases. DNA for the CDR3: TGCGCCAGCGGTAAACAGGGGACTGAAGCTTTCTTT. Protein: CASGKQGTEAFF.

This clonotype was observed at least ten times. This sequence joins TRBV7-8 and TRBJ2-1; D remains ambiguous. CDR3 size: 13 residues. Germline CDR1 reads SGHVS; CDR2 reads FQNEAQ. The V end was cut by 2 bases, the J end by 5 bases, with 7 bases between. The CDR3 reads CASSLSHNNEQFF. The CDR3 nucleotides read TGTGCCAGCAGCTTATCCCATAACAATGAGCAGTTCTTC. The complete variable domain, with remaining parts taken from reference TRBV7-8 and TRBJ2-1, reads GAGVSQSPRYKVAKRGQDVALRCDPISGHVSLFWYQQALGQGPEFLTYFQNEAQLDKSGLPSDRFFAERPEGSVSTLKIQRTQQEDSAVYLCASSLSHNNEQFFGPGTRLTVL.

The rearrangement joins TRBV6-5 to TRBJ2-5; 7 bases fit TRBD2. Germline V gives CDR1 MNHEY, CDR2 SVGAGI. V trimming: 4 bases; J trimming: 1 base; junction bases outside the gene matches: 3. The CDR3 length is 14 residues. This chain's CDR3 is CASSWASGQETQYF. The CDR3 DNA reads TGTGCCAGCAGTTGGGCTAGCGGCCAAGAGACCCAGTACTTC.

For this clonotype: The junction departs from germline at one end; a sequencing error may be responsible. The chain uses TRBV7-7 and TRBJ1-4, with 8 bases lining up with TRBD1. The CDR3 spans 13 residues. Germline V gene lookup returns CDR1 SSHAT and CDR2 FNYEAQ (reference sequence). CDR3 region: CASSLWTGEKLFF. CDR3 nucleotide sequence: TGTGCTAGCAGCCTCTGGACAGGGGAAAAACTGTTTTTT.

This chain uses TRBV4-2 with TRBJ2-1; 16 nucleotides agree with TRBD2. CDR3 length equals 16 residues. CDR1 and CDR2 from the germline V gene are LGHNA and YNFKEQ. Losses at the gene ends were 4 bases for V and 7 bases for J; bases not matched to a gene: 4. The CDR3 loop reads CASSPGLAGGPNEQFF. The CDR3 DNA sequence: TGTGCCAGCAGCCCGGGACTAGCGGGGGGGCCGAATGAGCAGTTCTTC.

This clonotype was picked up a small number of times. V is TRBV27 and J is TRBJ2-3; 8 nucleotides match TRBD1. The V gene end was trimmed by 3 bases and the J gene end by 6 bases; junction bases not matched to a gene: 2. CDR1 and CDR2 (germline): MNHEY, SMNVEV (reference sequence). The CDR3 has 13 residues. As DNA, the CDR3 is TGTGCCAGCAGTTTCTACAGGGGGGATACGCAGTATTTT. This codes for CASSFYRGDTQYF.

The DNA for the CDR3 is TGTGCCAGTAGTCACTATCAGGGGGACTATGGCTACACCTTC. Amino acid sequence: CASSHYQGDYGYTF. The chain couples TRBV19 to TRBJ1-2; 7 nucleotides match TRBD1. CDR1 is LNHDA, CDR2 SQIVND, per germline (reference sequence). This CDR3 comprises 14 residues. V dropped 5 bases and J dropped 3; count of bases not matched to a gene: 6. The full variable domain, with the rest looked up from reference TRBV19 and TRBJ1-2, is DGGITQSPKYLFRKEGQNVTLSCEQNLNHDAMYWYRQDPGQGLRLIYYSQIVNDFQKGDIAEGYSVSREKKESFPLTVTSAQKNPTAFYLCASSHYQGDYGYTFGSGTRLTVV.

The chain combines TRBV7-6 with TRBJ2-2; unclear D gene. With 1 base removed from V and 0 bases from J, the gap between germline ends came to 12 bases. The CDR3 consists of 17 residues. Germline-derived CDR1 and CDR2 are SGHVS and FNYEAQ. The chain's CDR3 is CASSLEPINANTGELFF. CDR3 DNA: TGTGCCAGCAGCTTAGAGCCGATCAACGCGAACACCGGGGAGCTGTTTTTT.

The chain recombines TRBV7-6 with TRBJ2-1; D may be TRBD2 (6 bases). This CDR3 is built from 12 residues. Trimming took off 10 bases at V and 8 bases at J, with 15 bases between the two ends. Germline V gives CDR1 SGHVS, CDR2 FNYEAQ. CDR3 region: CAIGGGGDEQFF. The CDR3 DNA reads TGTGCCATCGGGGGAGGCGGGGATGAGCAGTTCTTC.

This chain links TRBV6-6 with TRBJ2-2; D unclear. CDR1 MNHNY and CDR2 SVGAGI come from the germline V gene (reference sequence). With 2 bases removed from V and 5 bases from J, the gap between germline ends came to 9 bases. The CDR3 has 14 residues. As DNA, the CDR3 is TGTGCCAGCAGTTACGAGTGGATAACCGGGGAGCTGTTTTTT. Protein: CASSYEWITGELFF.

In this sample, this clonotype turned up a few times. The CDR3 loop is CASSQEVLLWILVVNTEAFF. The CDR3, as DNA: TGTGCCAGCAGCCAAGAAGTCCTACTCTGGATTCTGGTCGTGAACACTGAAGCTTTCTTT. V gene TRBV14 combines with J gene TRBJ1-1; unclear D gene. The CDR3 spans 20 residues. Trimming shortened V by 0 bases and J by 0 bases, and 23 bases separated the two germline ends. Germline CDR1 reads SGHDN; CDR2 reads FVKESK.

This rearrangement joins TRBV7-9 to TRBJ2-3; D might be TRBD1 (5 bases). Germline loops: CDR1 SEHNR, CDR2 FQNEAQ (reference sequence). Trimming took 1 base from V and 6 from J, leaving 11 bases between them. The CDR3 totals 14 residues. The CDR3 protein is CASSLGTGPDTQYF. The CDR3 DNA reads TGTGCCAGCAGCTTAGGTACAGGACCCGATACGCAGTATTTT.

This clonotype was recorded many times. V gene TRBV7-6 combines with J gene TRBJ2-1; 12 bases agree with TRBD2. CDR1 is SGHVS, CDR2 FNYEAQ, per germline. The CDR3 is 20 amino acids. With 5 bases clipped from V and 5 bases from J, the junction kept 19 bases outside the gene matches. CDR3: CASSTWTGLAGGTNNNEQFF. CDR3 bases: TGTGCCAGCAGCACATGGACGGGACTAGCGGGCGGAACCAATAACAATGAGCAGTTCTTC.

The CDR3 DNA reads TGTGCCATCAGTGAAACCGGGACAGTTAACACCGGGGAGCTGTTTTTT. This encodes CAISETGTVNTGELFF. The chain joins TRBV10-3 to TRBJ2-2; 7 bases are shared with TRBD1. This CDR3 is 16 amino acids long. The J segment lost 2 bases and the V segment lost 3 bases, leaving 6 bases of the junction unmatched. Germline CDR1 reads ENHRY; CDR2 reads SYGVKD.

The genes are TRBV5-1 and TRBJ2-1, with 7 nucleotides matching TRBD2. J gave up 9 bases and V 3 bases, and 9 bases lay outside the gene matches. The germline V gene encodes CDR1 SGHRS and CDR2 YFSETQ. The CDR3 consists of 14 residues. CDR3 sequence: CASSWEGTMGEQFF. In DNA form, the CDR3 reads TGCGCCAGCAGCTGGGAGGGGACGATGGGTGAGCAGTTCTTC.

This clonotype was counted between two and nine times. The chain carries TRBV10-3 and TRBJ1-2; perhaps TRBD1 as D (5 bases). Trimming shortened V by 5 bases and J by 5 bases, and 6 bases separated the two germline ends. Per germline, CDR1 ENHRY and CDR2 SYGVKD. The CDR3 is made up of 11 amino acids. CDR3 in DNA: TGTGCCATCAGTCAGGGATATGGCTACACCTTC. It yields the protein CAISQGYGYTF.

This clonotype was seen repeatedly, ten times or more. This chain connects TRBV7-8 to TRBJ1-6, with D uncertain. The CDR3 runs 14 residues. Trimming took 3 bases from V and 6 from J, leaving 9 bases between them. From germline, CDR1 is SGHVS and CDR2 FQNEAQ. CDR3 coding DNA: TGTGCCAGCAGCTTCAGGACCTCTAATTCACCCCTCCACTTT. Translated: CASSFRTSNSPLHF.

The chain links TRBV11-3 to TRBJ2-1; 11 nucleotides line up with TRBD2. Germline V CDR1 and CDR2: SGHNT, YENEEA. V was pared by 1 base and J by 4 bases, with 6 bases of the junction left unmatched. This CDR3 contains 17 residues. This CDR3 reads CASSLGVAGGRYNEQFF. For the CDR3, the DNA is TGTGCCAGCAGCTTAGGGGTAGCGGGGGGGAGGTACAATGAGCAGTTCTTC.

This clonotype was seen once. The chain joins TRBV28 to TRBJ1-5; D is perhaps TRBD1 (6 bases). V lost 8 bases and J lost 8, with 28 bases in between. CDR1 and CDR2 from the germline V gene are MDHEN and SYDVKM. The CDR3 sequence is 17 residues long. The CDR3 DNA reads TGTGCCAGCCCCCGACGGGACATCCCTGGGTTCGACGAGCCCCAGCATTTT. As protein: CASPRRDIPGFDEPQHF.

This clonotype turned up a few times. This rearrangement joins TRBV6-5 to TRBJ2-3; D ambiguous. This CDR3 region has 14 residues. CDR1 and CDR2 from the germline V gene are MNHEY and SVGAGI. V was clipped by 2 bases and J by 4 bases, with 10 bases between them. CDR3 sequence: CASSYSAGPDTQYF. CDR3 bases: TGTGCCAGCAGTTACAGCGCCGGACCAGATACGCAGTATTTT.

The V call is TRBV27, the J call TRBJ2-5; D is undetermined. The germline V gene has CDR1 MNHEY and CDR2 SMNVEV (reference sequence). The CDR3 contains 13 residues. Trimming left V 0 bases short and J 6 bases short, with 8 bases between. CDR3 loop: CASSLSRFKTQYF. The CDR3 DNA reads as TGTGCCAGCAGTTTATCCCGTTTTAAGACCCAGTACTTC.

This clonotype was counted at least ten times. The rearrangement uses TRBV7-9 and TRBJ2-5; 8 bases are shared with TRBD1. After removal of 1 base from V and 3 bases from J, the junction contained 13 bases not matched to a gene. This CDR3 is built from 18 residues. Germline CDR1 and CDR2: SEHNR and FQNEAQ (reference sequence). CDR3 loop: CASSLVGVVTGEEETQYF. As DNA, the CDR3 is TGTGCCAGCAGCTTAGTGGGCGTCGTGACAGGGGAAGAAGAGACCCAGTACTTC.